The 10 T cell receptor beta chains below were found in one sample sequenced in a study of somatic mutations in cytotoxic T cells in rheumatoid arthritis. Profiled with immunoSEQ multiplex PCR; TCRdb holds only in-frame clones, not every one. The table records around 5,000 clones, around 82% of them present only once. Specimen: CD8+ T cells sorted from blood, collected at a follow-up visit. The receptors here all came from a man between 35 and 55 years old with rheumatoid arthritis.

This clone was seen just once. The V call is TRBV19, the J call TRBJ2-1; TRBD2 is a possible D gene (6 bases). CDR1 is LNHDA, CDR2 SQIVND, per germline (reference sequence). This CDR3 has 15 amino acids. Between the trimmed V and J ends, which lost 3 bases and 1 base, there was a span of 10 bases. The CDR3 DNA follows: TGTGCCAGTAGTATCGGGGGAGAATCCTACAATGAGCAGTTCTTC. Encoded protein: CASSIGGESYNEQFF.

This chain joins TRBV10-3 and TRBJ2-7, with 10 bases lining up with TRBD1. V dropped 9 bases and J dropped 2; count of bases not matched to a gene: 10. The CDR3 loop spans 15 amino acids. CDR1 and CDR2 from the germline V gene are ENHRY and SYGVKD. Written as DNA, the CDR3 is TGTGCCATAATGCCCGGGACAGGGGCTCCCTACGAGCAGTACTTC. Amino acid sequence: CAIMPGTGAPYEQYF.

A few counts support this clone. The DNA for the CDR3 is TGCGCCAGCAGCCAAGTAGGGAGTGATACGCAGTATTTT. Amino acid sequence: CASSQVGSDTQYF. The chain employs TRBV4-1 and TRBJ2-3; D is perhaps TRBD2 (5 bases). The germline gives CDR1 MGHRA, CDR2 YSYEKL. The ends were cut back, 1 base at V and 6 bases at J, with 8 bases in the middle. The CDR3 loop spans 13 amino acids.

The V call is TRBV9, the J call TRBJ1-1; D ambiguous. Germline V gene sequence: CDR1 SGDLS, CDR2 YYNGEE. V gave up 0 bases and J gave up 0 bases, with 6 bases separating them. This CDR3 has 14 amino acids. CDR3 in amino acids: CASSVEGVNTEAFF. The CDR3 coding sequence is TGTGCCAGCAGCGTAGAAGGTGTGAACACTGAAGCTTTCTTT.

J is TRBJ1-1 and V is TRBV6-5, with 8 bases identical to TRBD1. The ends lost 7 bases at V and 5 bases at J; junction bases unmatched: 6. The V gene's germline CDR1 is MNHEY and CDR2 SVGAGI. The CDR3 spans 13 residues. This CDR3 reads CASNQGAGTEAFF. The CDR3 DNA sequence: TGTGCCAGCAACCAGGGGGCTGGAACTGAAGCTTTCTTT.

The chain couples TRBV28 to TRBJ2-1, with 7 bases fitting TRBD2. The CDR3 is 12 amino acids. Germline CDR1 MDHEN, CDR2 SYDVKM. Trimming cost V 5 bases and J 8 bases; bases outside gene matches: 3. The chain's CDR3 is CASSPLAYEQFF. For the CDR3, the DNA is TGTGCCAGCAGTCCACTAGCGTATGAGCAGTTCTTC.

The chain links TRBV6-6 to TRBJ1-4; D unclear. The V and J ends lost 2 bases and 6 bases respectively, with 16 bases between them. The CDR3 runs to 16 residues. From germline, CDR1 is MNHNY and CDR2 SVGAGI (reference sequence). The CDR3 region has the DNA TGTGCCAGCAGTTACCTGTCTCTAGGGATGGATGAAAAACTGTTTTTT. Its translation is CASSYLSLGMDEKLFF.

The chain uses TRBV7-8 and TRBJ2-1, with D maybe TRBD2 (6 bases). CDR1 is SGHVS, CDR2 FQNEAQ, per germline. The ends were cut back, 3 bases at V and 7 bases at J, with 10 bases in the middle. The CDR3 is made up of 13 amino acids. Here the CDR3 reads CASSFQGGNEQFF. Written as DNA, the CDR3 is TGTGCCAGCAGCTTTCAGGGAGGAAATGAGCAGTTCTTC. The entire variable domain, with the rest obtained from reference TRBV7-8 and TRBJ2-1, is as follows: GAGVSQSPRYKVAKRGQDVALRCDPISGHVSLFWYQQALGQGPEFLTYFQNEAQLDKSGLPSDRFFAERPEGSVSTLKIQRTQQEDSAVYLCASSFQGGNEQFFGPGTRLTVL.

The chain uses TRBV18 and TRBJ2-2; 14 bases match TRBD2. The CDR3 spans 18 residues. J was trimmed by 4 bases and V by 3 bases; bases with no gene match: 7. The germline gives CDR1 KGHSH, CDR2 LQKENI. CDR3 loop: CASSPLGLAGARTGELFF. The CDR3 DNA reads TGTGCCAGCTCACCGTTGGGACTAGCGGGAGCACGCACCGGGGAGCTGTTTTTT.

This chain connects TRBV4-1 to TRBJ2-7; 7 bases are a match to TRBD2. Germline V lookup: CDR1 MGHRA, CDR2 YSYEKL. V lost 4 bases to trimming and J lost 3 bases; unmatched junction nucleotides: 12. The CDR3 runs 16 residues. The CDR3 here is CASSRRGEGGVYEQYF. The DNA of the CDR3 is TGCGCCAGCAGCCGCCGTGGGGAGGGAGGAGTCTACGAGCAGTACTTC.